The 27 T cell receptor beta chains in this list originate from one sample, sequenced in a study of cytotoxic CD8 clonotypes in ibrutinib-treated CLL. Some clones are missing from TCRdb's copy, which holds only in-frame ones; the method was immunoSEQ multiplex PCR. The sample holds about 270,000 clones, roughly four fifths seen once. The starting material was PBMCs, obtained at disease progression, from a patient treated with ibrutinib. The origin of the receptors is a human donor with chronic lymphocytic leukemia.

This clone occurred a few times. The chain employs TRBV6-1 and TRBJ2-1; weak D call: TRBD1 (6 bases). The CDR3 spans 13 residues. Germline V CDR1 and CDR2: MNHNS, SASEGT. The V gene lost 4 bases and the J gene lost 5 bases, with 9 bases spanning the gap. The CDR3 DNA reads TGTGCCAGCAGTGCGGACAGTCACAATGAGCAGTTCTTC. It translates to CASSADSHNEQFF.

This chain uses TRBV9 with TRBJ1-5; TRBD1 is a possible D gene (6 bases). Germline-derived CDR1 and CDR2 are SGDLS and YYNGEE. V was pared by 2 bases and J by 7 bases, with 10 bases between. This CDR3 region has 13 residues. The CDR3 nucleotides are TGTGCCAGCAGCGTGGGGGCAGGGCAGCCCCAGCATTTT. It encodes CASSVGAGQPQHF. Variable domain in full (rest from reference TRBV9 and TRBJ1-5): DSGVTQTPKHLITATGQRVTLRCSPRSGDLSVYWYQQSLDQGLQFLIQYYNGEERAKGNILERFSAQQFPDLHSELNLSSLELGDSALYFCASSVGAGQPQHFGDGTRLSIL.

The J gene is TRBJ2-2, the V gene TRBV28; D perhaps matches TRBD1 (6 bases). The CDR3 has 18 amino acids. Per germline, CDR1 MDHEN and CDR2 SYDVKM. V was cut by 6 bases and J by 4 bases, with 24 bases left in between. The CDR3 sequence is CASSPPTGRLQFTGELFF. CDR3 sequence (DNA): TGTGCCAGCAGCCCTCCGACAGGTAGATTGCAGTTCACCGGGGAGCTGTTTTTT.

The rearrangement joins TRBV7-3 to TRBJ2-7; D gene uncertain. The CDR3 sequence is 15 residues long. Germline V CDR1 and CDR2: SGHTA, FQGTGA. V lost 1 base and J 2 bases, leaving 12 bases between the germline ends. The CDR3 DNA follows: TGTGCCAGCAGCTTAAACGGGCAGCTCCCCTACGAGCAGTACTTC. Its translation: CASSLNGQLPYEQYF. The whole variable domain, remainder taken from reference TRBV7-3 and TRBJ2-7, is GAGVSQTPSNKVTEKGKYVELRCDPISGHTALYWYRQSLGQGPEFLIYFQGTGAADDSGLPNDRFFAVRPEGSVSTLKIQRTERGDSAVYLCASSLNGQLPYEQYFGPGTRLTVT.

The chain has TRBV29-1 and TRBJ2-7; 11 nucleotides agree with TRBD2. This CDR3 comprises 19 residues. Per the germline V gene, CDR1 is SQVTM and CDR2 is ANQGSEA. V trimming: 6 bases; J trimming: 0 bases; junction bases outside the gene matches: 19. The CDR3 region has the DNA TGCAGCGTATCCGCGGGGGCTAGCGGGAGGCCTCCTAGCTCCTACGAGCAGTACTTC. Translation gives CSVSAGASGRPPSSYEQYF.

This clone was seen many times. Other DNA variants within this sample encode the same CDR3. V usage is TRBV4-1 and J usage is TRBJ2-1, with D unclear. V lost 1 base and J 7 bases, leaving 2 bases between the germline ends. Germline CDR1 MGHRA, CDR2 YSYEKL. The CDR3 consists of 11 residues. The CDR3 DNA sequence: TGCGCCAGCAGCCAAGTAAATGAGCAGTTCTTC. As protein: CASSQVNEQFF.

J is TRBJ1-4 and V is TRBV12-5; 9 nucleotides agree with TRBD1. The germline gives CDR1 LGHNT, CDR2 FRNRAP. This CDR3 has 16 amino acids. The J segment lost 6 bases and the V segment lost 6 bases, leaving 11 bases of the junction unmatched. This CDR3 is CASGLDKWTGDEKLFF. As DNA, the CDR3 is TGTGCTAGTGGCCTGGACAAATGGACAGGGGATGAAAAACTGTTTTTT.

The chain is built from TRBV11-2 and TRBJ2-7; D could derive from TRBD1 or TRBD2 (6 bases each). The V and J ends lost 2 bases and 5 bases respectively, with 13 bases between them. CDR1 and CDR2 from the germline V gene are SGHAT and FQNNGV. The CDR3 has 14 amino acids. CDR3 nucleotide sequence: TGTGCCAGCAGCTTAAGGGGGGTAAAGGACGAGCAGTACTTC. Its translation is CASSLRGVKDEQYF. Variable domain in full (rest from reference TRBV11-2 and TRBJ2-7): EAGVAQSPRYKIIEKRQSVAFWCNPISGHATLYWYQQILGQGPKLLIQFQNNGVVDDSQLPKDRFSAERLKGVDSTLKIQPAKLEDSAVYLCASSLRGVKDEQYFGPGTRLTVT.

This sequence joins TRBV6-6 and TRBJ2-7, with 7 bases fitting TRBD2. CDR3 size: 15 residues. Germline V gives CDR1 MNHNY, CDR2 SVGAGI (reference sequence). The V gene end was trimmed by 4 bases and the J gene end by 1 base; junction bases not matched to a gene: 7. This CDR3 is CASSLPGGPSYEQYF. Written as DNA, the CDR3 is TGTGCCAGCAGTTTGCCGGGGGGTCCTTCCTACGAGCAGTACTTC.

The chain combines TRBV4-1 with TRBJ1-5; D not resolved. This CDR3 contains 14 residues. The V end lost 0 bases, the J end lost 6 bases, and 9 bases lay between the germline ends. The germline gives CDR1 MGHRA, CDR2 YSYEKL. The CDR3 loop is CASSQDSGFQPQHF. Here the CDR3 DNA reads TGCGCCAGCAGCCAAGATAGTGGGTTTCAGCCCCAGCATTTT.

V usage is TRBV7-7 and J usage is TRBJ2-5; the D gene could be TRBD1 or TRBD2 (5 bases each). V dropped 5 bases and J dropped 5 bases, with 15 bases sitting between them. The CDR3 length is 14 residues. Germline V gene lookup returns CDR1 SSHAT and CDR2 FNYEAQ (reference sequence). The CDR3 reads CASSQGPVGETQYF. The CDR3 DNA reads TGTGCCAGCAGCCAGGGACCGGTTGGGGAGACCCAGTACTTC.

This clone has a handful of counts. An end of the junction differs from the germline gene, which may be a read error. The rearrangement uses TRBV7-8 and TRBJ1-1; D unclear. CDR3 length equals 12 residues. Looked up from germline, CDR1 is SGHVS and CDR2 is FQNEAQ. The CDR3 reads CASSLETSLLDF. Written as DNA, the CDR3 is TGTGCCAGCAGCTTAGAGACGAGTCTTCTCGATTTT.

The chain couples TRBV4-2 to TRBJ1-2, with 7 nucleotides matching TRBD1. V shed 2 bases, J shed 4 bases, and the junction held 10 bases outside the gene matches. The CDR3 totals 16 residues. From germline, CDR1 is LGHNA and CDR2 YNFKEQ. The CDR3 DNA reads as TGTGCCAGCAGCCAACATAGACAGACAGGGCTCTATGGCTACACCTTC. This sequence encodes CASSQHRQTGLYGYTF.

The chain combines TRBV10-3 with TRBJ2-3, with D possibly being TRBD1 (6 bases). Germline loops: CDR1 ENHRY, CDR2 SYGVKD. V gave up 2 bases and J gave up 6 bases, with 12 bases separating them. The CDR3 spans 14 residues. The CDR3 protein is CAISETQGMDTQYF. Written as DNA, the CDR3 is TGTGCCATCAGTGAGACACAGGGTATGGATACGCAGTATTTT.

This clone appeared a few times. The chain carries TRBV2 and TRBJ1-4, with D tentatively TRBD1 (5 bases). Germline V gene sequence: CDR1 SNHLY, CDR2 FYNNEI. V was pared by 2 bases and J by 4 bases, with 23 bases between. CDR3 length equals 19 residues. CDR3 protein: CASSEWVSLIGAINEKLFF. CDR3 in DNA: TGTGCCAGCAGTGAATGGGTCAGCCTCATAGGGGCGATTAATGAAAAACTGTTTTTT.

CDR3 amino acids: CASPNRGGADTQYF. CDR3 DNA: TGTGCCAGCCCCAACCGAGGGGGCGCAGATACGCAGTATTTT. The chain joins TRBV18 to TRBJ2-3; 7 bases line up with TRBD1. This CDR3 is 14 amino acids long. Unmatched junction bases numbered 9, after V lost 8 bases and J lost 4 bases. Germline V CDR1 and CDR2: KGHSH, LQKENI. The full variable domain, in which reference TRBV18 and TRBJ2-3 provide the parts outside the CDR3, is NAGVMQNPRHLVRRRGQEARLRCSPMKGHSHVYWYRQLPEEGLKFMVYLQKENIIDESGMPKERFSAEFPKEGPSILRIQQVVRGDSAAYFCASPNRGGADTQYFGPGTRLTVL.

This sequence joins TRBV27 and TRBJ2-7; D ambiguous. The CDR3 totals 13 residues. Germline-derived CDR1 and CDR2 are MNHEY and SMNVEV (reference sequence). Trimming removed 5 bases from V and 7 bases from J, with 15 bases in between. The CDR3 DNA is TGTGCCAGCAGTCCCCCCAATATGGATGAGCAGTACTTC. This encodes CASSPPNMDEQYF.

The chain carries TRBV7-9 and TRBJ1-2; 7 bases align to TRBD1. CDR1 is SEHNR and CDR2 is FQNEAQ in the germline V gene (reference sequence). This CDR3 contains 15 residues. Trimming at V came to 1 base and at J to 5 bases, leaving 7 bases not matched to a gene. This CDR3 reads CASSLGSDREYGYTF. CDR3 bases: TGTGCCAGCAGCTTAGGCTCCGACAGGGAATATGGCTACACCTTC.

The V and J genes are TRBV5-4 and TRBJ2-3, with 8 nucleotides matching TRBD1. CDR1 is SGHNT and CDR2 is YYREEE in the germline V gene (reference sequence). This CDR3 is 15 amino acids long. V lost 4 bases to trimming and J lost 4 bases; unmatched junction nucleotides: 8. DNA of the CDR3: TGTGCCAGCAGCCGGACAGGGTCCACATCAGATACGCAGTATTTT. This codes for CASSRTGSTSDTQYF.

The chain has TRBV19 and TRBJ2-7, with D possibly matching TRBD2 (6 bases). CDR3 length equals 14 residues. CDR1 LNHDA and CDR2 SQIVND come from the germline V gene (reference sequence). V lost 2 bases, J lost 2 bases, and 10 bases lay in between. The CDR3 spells CASSIRGTTYEQYF. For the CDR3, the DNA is TGTGCCAGTAGTATACGGGGGACCACCTACGAGCAGTACTTC.

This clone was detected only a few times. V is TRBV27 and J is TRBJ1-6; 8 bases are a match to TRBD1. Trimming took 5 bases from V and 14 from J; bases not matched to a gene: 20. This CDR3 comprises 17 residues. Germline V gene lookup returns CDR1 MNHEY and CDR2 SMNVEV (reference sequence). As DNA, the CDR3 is TGTGCCAGCAGTCGACGACAGGGGACCAACGTCAGAGGGTCCCTCCACTTT. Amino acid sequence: CASSRRQGTNVRGSLHF.

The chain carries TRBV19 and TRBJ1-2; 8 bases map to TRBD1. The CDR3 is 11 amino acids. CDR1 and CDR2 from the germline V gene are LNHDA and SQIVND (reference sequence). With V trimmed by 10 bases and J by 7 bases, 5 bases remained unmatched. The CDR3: CATPGQGGYTF. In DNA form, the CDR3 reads TGTGCCACCCCCGGACAGGGTGGCTACACCTTC.

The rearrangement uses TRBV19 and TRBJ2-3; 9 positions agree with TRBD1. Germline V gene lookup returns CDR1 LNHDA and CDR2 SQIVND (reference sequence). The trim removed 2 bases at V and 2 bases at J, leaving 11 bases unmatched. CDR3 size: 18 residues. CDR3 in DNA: TGTGCCAGTAGTATAACCGGGTCGGGACAGGGCAACACAGATACGCAGTATTTT. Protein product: CASSITGSGQGNTDTQYF.

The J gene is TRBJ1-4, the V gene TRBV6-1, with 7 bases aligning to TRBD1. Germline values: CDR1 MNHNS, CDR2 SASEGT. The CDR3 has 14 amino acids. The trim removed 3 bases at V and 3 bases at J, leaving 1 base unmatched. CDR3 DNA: TGTGCCAGCAGTGACAGGGGGGCTAATGAAAAACTGTTTTTT. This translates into CASSDRGANEKLFF.

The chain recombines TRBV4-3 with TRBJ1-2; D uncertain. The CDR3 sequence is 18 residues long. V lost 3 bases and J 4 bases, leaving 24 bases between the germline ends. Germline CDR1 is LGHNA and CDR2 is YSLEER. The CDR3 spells CASSQAWVARQLLYGYTF. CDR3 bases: TGCGCCAGCAGCCAGGCTTGGGTTGCCAGACAACTCCTCTATGGCTACACCTTC.

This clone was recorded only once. The CDR3 DNA follows: TGCAGCGCCGCCAGGACAGGAAGCACAGATACGCAGTATTTT. Translation: CSAARTGSTDTQYF. The chain couples TRBV29-1 to TRBJ2-3, with TRBD1 matching 7 bases. The germline CDR1 and CDR2 sequences are SQVTM and ANQGSEA. The CDR3 is 14 amino acids. The trim removed 7 bases at V and 0 bases at J, leaving 7 bases unmatched.

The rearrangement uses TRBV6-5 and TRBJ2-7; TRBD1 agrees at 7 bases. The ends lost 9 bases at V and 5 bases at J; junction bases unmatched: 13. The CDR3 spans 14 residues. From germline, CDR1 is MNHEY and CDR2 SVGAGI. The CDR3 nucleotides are TGTGCCAGTACGAAACCAGGGGGTTTACACGAGCAGTACTTC. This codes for CASTKPGGLHEQYF.